This T cell receptor (beta chain) was identified in a study of blood T cell repertoires in COVID-19 (dated by TCRdb to 2020 to 2021). About the investigation overall: The collaborator samples originated in the United States, Italy and Spain and spanned the acute and convalescent phases of COVID-19. The material from the prospective study consisted of cDNA or gDNA derived from T cells, B-cell-depleted T cells, or PBMCs. The dataset comprised deeply sampled blood TCRbeta repertoires from subjects exposed to, actively infected with, or recovered from COVID-19. The repertoires were released in a freely available public database intended as a resource for research on the immune response to SARS-CoV-2. Samples came from the ongoing ImmuneRACE study (first 160 participants) plus 1,254 subjects from 6 global collaborators. Sample metadata almost always included a de-identified subject ID, COVID-19 status, age in years and sex. Where HLA class I and class II types were available, the types were taken from metadata supplied by the sample provider, not from assay-based typing. General findings and caveats noted by the study authors: How much clinical and demographic metadata was included differed by source and by participant, and the metadata was provided uncurated.

At one collaborating source in Seattle, patients were enrolled during active infection and were followed longitudinally through the course of disease. Whole blood was collected in K2EDTA tubes by collaborating institutions according to the institutions' own protocols. For TCRbeta analysis, collaborator samples were shipped as frozen whole blood, as isolated PBMCs, or as DNA extracted from either sample type. About this clone: No antigen is known for it. No base-level quality is on record; no much larger clone is a single base apart.

TCRbeta CDR3 regions were amplified from genomic DNA by means of the immunoSEQ Assay, a bias-controlled multiplex PCR. Per the source publication's procedure: Within the assay, amplification of reference gene primers was used to estimate how many nucleated cells each sample contained. To quantify the absolute abundance of each unique TCRbeta CDR3 rearrangement, sequence reads were collapsed and filtered. Productive Simpson clonality was computed per sample as the square root of Simpson's diversity index over productive rearrangements. TCRdb re-hosts the immuneACCESS table, in-frame sequences only. Its copies lack some clones; in the studies checked, an unresolved V gene accounts for under half of them, and the cause for the rest is not known. The D gene and trimming were derived from the DNA, and the V and J assignments and clone size from that table. The sample table shows tens of thousands of clones, and under 90% are seen once. The top ten clonotypes cover over 5% of the sample.

The clonotype comes from a man aged 55 to 70 with COVID-19, enrolled during active disease. Sequenced input: peripheral blood.

The nucleotide sequence reads as follows: TGTGCCAGCAGCTTGAACACTTACGGGACCGGGGAGCTGTTTTTT. It is translated as CASSLNTYGTGELFF. Here the chain combines TRBV11-2 and TRBJ2-2, with an unclear D gene assignment. In the germline V gene, CDR1 corresponds to SGHAT and CDR2 to FQNNGV. The CDR3 runs 15 amino acids, cysteine and phenylalanine included. Solely the CDR3 DNA is kept, with 45 bases framed from the first base. The trim is 3 bases for V and 5 bases for J, with a gap of 13 bases between the germline ends.